These T cell receptor beta chains were read from a single sample in a study of regulatory T cells in long-lasting Graves disease. TCRdb itself ran the multiplex PCR reads through MiXCR, one entry per CDR3 protein. The repertoire holds around 480,000 distinct CDR3 sequences, with around 16% as singletons. Separately, the same data were catalogued under a study of T cells in Graves' hyperthyroidism and ophthalmopathy.

The sample consisted of peripheral blood mononuclear cells (PBMCs), taken at new diagnosis, from a patient treated with antithyroid drugs. These TCRs come from a woman aged 35-65 years with Graves disease. CDR3s include the opening cysteine and the closing phenylalanine or tryptophan. D genes are given only for firm matches. Size is omitted from some rows. Given values are once, few, many or a class for expanded clones.

cdr3_nt: TGCAGTGCTACATTGATTTCTGAAGCTTTCTTT; cdr3_aa: CSATLISEAFF; clone_size: many; cdr3_length: 11; v_call: TRBV20-1; d_call: .; j_call: TRBJ1-1
cdr3_nt: TGTGCCAGCAGTACGGGACAGCACACCGGGGAGCTGTTTTTT; cdr3_aa: CASSTGQHTGELFF; clone_size: .; cdr3_length: 14; v_call: TRBV6-1; d_call: TRBD1; j_call: TRBJ2-2
cdr3_nt: TGCAGTGCTAGAAGGGACAGGCTGAACACTGAAGCTTTCTTT; cdr3_aa: CSARRDRLNTEAFF; clone_size: few; cdr3_length: 14; v_call: TRBV20-1; d_call: TRBD1; j_call: TRBJ1-1
cdr3_nt: TGCGCCAGGGAGCGGGGGGTTATCTACGAGCAGTACTTC; cdr3_aa: CARERGVIYEQYF; clone_size: .; cdr3_length: 13; v_call: TRBV5-1; d_call: TRBD2; j_call: TRBJ2-7
cdr3_nt: TGCGCCAGCAGCCCCGCGCAGGGTTCGGCCACCGGGGAGCTGTTTTTT; cdr3_aa: CASSPAQGSATGELFF; clone_size: few; cdr3_length: 16; v_call: TRBV5-1; d_call: .; j_call: TRBJ2-2
cdr3_nt: TGTGCCAGCAGTTTGGTGGGGTCGAACACCGGGGAGCTGTTTTTT; cdr3_aa: CASSLVGSNTGELFF; clone_size: many; cdr3_length: 15; v_call: TRBV12-3/TRBV12-4; d_call: .; j_call: TRBJ2-2
cdr3_nt: TGTGCCAGCACTCTACAGGGAGGCACTGAAGCTTTCTTT; cdr3_aa: CASTLQGGTEAFF; clone_size: many; cdr3_length: 13; v_call: TRBV2; d_call: .; j_call: TRBJ1-1
cdr3_nt: TGCGCCAGCAGCTCCCGGGGAGGGGCGACCTACGAGCAGTACTTC; cdr3_aa: CASSSRGGATYEQYF; clone_size: many; cdr3_length: 15; v_call: TRBV5-1; d_call: TRBD2; j_call: TRBJ2-7
cdr3_nt: TGTGCCAGCATCAACGGGGGAAGAGCAGATACGCAGTATTTT; cdr3_aa: CASINGGRADTQYF; clone_size: .; cdr3_length: 14; v_call: TRBV5-4; d_call: .; j_call: TRBJ2-3
cdr3_nt: TGTGCCAGCAGCGATAATGTAGCTGGGGCCAACGTCCTGACTTTC; cdr3_aa: CASSDNVAGANVLTF; clone_size: .; cdr3_length: 15; v_call: TRBV7-9; d_call: .; j_call: TRBJ2-6
cdr3_nt: TGCAGTGCTAGAGATCACGGACAGGGTATTGATGGCTACACCTTC; cdr3_aa: CSARDHGQGIDGYTF; clone_size: .; cdr3_length: 15; v_call: TRBV20-1; d_call: TRBD1; j_call: TRBJ1-2
cdr3_nt: TGTGCCTGGAGCGTCAGCAGGTCTAACTATGGCTACACCTTC; cdr3_aa: CAWSVSRSNYGYTF; clone_size: few; cdr3_length: 14; v_call: TRBV30; d_call: .; j_call: TRBJ1-2
cdr3_nt: TGTGCCAGCTCCGGGATTAACGCCGAGCAGTACTTC; cdr3_aa: CASSGINAEQYF; clone_size: .; cdr3_length: 12; v_call: TRBV18; d_call: .; j_call: TRBJ2-7
cdr3_nt: TGTGCCAGTAGTTCCCCCAGAAGTCTCCAAGAGACCCAGTACTTC; cdr3_aa: CASSSPRSLQETQYF; clone_size: many; cdr3_length: 15; v_call: TRBV19; d_call: .; j_call: TRBJ2-5
cdr3_nt: TGCAGTGCTACAGAGAACACTGAAGCTTTCTTT; cdr3_aa: CSATENTEAFF; clone_size: many; cdr3_length: 11; v_call: TRBV20-1; d_call: .; j_call: TRBJ1-1
cdr3_nt: TGTGCCAGCAGACCCCTCGGACTAGCGGCCCAGGCGGATACGCAGTATTTT; cdr3_aa: CASRPLGLAAQADTQYF; clone_size: many; cdr3_length: 17; v_call: TRBV6-1; d_call: TRBD2; j_call: TRBJ2-3
cdr3_nt: TGTGCCATCAGTGACCAACAGGGGGTACGGATGAACACTGAAGCTTTCTTT; cdr3_aa: CAISDQQGVRMNTEAFF; clone_size: many; cdr3_length: 17; v_call: TRBV10-3; d_call: TRBD1; j_call: TRBJ1-1
cdr3_nt: TGTGCCAGCTCACCAACGGATGATAATTCACCCCTCCACTTT; cdr3_aa: CASSPTDDNSPLHF; clone_size: few; cdr3_length: 14; v_call: TRBV18; d_call: .; j_call: TRBJ1-6
cdr3_nt: TGCGCCAGCAGTTTACCCACAGGGGTCTCCTACAATGAGCAGTTCTTC; cdr3_aa: CASSLPTGVSYNEQFF; clone_size: many; cdr3_length: 16; v_call: TRBV5-1; d_call: TRBD1; j_call: TRBJ2-1
cdr3_nt: TGCAGCGTTGTTGCAATTGGGACCAATGAGCAGTTCTTC; cdr3_aa: CSVVAIGTNEQFF; clone_size: .; cdr3_length: 13; v_call: TRBV29-1; d_call: .; j_call: TRBJ2-1
cdr3_nt: TGTGCCAGCAGTGAAGCGAGACCCACCCCCAACTACGAGCAGTACTTC; cdr3_aa: CASSEARPTPNYEQYF; clone_size: many; cdr3_length: 16; v_call: TRBV6-1; d_call: .; j_call: TRBJ2-7
cdr3_nt: TGCAGTGCTGGGGACAGGCTAGTGATGGAGCAGTACTTC; cdr3_aa: CSAGDRLVMEQYF; clone_size: few; cdr3_length: 13; v_call: TRBV20-1; d_call: TRBD1; j_call: TRBJ2-7